This T cell receptor beta chain derives from a study of T cells expressing NK-cell markers. Study-level background: All TCR beta repertoires analysed originated from sorted CD3+CD56+NKG2C+, CD3+CD56+NKG2C- and CD3+CD56-NKG2C+ T cells.

This CDR3 contains 15 residues. CDR1 and CDR2 from the germline V gene are LGHNA and YNFKEQ. After re-calling the 5' RACE reads, TCRdb lists one entry per CDR3 protein, DNA absent. This listing includes 400,000 or so distinct CDR3 sequences. The chain joins TRBV4-2 to TRBJ2-2; no DNA is available, so the TRBD2 call from TCRdb remains unchecked. The sequence derives from a woman between 50 and 59 years old in good health. The sequencing sample was made of blood T cells: a sorted CD56 or NKG2C T cell subset, CD4+ or CD8+ T cells, or bulk PBMC T cells (not recorded which). CDR3 sequence reads: CASSQEPAGERELFF.